This entry lists 2 T cell receptor beta chains sequenced from one sample in a study of T cell responses to AZD1222 COVID-19 vaccine. Sequenced by immunoSEQ multiplex PCR; TCRdb stores in-frame clones only, minus some. The sample lists just under 85,000 clones, around 88% occurring once. Sample: peripheral blood, taken on day 0 of AZD1222 vaccination. The receptors were sampled from an adult in good health.

The chain has TRBV5-1 and TRBJ1-2, with TRBD1 matching over 7 bases. CDR1 is SGHRS and CDR2 is YFSETQ in the germline V gene. Trimming cost V 1 base and J 8 bases; bases outside gene matches: 14. CDR3 length equals 16 residues. CDR3 sequence: CASSLPEDRRAGGYTF. The CDR3 DNA follows: TGCGCCAGCAGCTTGCCAGAGGACAGGCGAGCGGGCGGCTACACCTTC. The full variable domain, rest sourced from reference TRBV5-1 and TRBJ1-2, is KAGVTQTPRYLIKTRGQQVTLSCSPISGHRSVSWYQQTPGQGLQFLFEYFSETQRNKGNFPGRFSGRQFSNSRSEMNVSTLELGDSALYLCASSLPEDRRAGGYTFGSGTRLTVV.

The rearrangement uses TRBV30 and TRBJ1-6; weak D call: TRBD1 (6 bases). The germline CDR1 and CDR2 sequences are GTSNPN and SVGIG (reference sequence). Trimming removed 4 bases from V and 6 bases from J, with 13 bases in between. This CDR3 has 14 residues. CDR3 residues: CAWKRGQLNSPLHF. The CDR3 coding sequence is TGTGCCTGGAAGCGGGGACAACTTAATTCACCCCTCCACTTT.